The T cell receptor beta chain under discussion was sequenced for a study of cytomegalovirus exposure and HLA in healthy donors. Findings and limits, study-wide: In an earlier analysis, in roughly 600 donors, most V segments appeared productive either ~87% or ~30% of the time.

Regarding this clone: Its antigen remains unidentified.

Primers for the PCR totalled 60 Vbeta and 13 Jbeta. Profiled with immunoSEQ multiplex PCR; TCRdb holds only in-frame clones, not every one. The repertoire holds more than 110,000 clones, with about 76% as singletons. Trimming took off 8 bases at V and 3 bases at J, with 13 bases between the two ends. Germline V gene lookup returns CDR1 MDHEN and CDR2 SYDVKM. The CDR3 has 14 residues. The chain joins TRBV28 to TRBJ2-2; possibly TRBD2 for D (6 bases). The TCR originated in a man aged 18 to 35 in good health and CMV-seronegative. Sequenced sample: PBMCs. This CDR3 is CASGKGLHTGELFF. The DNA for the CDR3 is TGTGCCAGCGGGAAGGGACTTCACACCGGGGAGCTGTTTTTT.